The 14 T cell receptor beta chains presented below share a single source sample, sequenced in a study of early T cells in non-severe SARS-CoV-2 infection. TCRdb redid the calling of the 5' RACE reads with MiXCR, one entry per CDR3 protein. The sample shows just over 80,000 distinct CDR3 sequences, roughly 13% of them seen only once. Sequenced sample: whole blood. These receptor sequences come from an adult who was a healthcare worker with PCR-confirmed SARS-CoV-2 infection or an uninfected control (not recorded which).

This clonotype was detected a few times. The chain employs TRBV13 and TRBJ2-3; 12 bases align to TRBD2. The germline V gene has CDR1 PRHDT and CDR2 FYEKMQ (reference sequence). CDR3 length: 15 amino acids. With V trimmed by 4 bases and J by 5 bases, 4 bases remained unmatched. CDR3 loop: CASSSSGGAEDTQYF. The CDR3, as DNA: TGTGCCAGCAGCTCTAGCGGGGGGGCTGAAGATACGCAGTATTTT.

This rearrangement joins TRBV13 to TRBJ1-1; D perhaps matches TRBD1 (6 bases). V gave up 0 bases and J gave up 10 bases, with 9 bases separating them. Germline CDR1 and CDR2: PRHDT and FYEKMQ (reference sequence). The CDR3 totals 12 residues. The CDR3 sequence: CASSLGGRGAFF. The CDR3 DNA is TGTGCCAGCAGCTTAGGAGGCAGGGGAGCTTTCTTT.

This clonotype was picked up a small number of times. J is TRBJ1-5 and V is TRBV19; D gene ambiguous. CDR1 is LNHDA and CDR2 is SQIVND in the germline V gene (reference sequence). This CDR3 has 14 amino acids. The V end was cut by 3 bases, the J end by 5 bases, with 11 bases between. The chain's CDR3 is CASSIPGYHQPQHF. CDR3 in DNA: TGTGCCAGTAGTATCCCCGGTTACCATCAGCCCCAGCATTTT.

This clonotype was seen only a few times. The rearrangement joins TRBV7-2 to TRBJ2-5; 8 bases agree with TRBD2. The germline V gene encodes CDR1 SGHTA and CDR2 FQGNSA. V lost 2 bases to trimming and J lost 1 base; unmatched junction nucleotides: 3. The CDR3 consists of 15 residues. Here the CDR3 DNA reads TGTGCCAGCAGCTTACAGCGGGGGTTCCAAGAGACCCAGTACTTC. This encodes CASSLQRGFQETQYF. Complete variable domain (other parts from reference TRBV7-2 and TRBJ2-5): GAGVSQSPSNKVTEKGKDVELRCDPISGHTALYWYRQSLGQGLEFLIYFQGNSAPDKSGLPSDRFSAERTGGSVSTLTIQRTQQEDSAVYLCASSLQRGFQETQYFGPGTRLLVL.

This sequence joins TRBV28 and TRBJ2-5; 12 nucleotides match TRBD2. Germline V gene lookup returns CDR1 MDHEN and CDR2 SYDVKM. The trim removed 3 bases at V and 2 bases at J, leaving 10 bases unmatched. This CDR3 comprises 18 residues. CDR3 residues: CASSLYPSTSGGQETQYF. The CDR3 DNA sequence: TGTGCCAGCAGTTTGTACCCGTCGACTAGCGGGGGACAAGAGACCCAGTACTTC.

A few counts support this clonotype. This sequence may be a read error, since a much larger clone differs from it by one base. The V gene is TRBV2, the J gene TRBJ2-4, with 8 bases aligning to TRBD2. CDR3 length equals 13 residues. V shed 3 bases, J shed 10 bases, and the junction held 5 bases outside the gene matches. The germline gives CDR1 SNHLY, CDR2 FYNNEI. DNA for the CDR3: TGTGCCAGCAGTGATAGCGGGGCGGGGATTCAGTACTTC. As protein: CASSDSGAGIQYF.

This clonotype has more than one count but fewer than ten. The rearrangement uses TRBV10-2 and TRBJ2-5; D remains ambiguous. This CDR3 region has 11 residues. V lost 5 bases to trimming and J lost 4 bases, with 5 bases between them. CDR1 and CDR2 (germline): WSHSY, SAAADI. The CDR3 spells CASSQRETQYF. Here the CDR3 DNA reads TGCGCCAGCAGTCAACGAGAGACCCAGTACTTC.

This clonotype was seen many times. This chain links TRBV7-2 with TRBJ1-5; unclear D gene. Deletions cut 3 bases from V and 3 bases from J, with 6 bases between. The CDR3 runs 13 residues. Germline V gene lookup returns CDR1 SGHTA and CDR2 FQGNSA. CDR3 bases: TGTGCCAGCAGCTTTCGGCCCAATCAGCCCCAGCATTTT. This sequence encodes CASSFRPNQPQHF.

This clonotype was recorded at least ten times. The genes are TRBV6-5 and TRBJ1-6, with D maybe TRBD1 (5 bases). CDR3 length equals 16 residues. The germline V gene has CDR1 MNHEY and CDR2 SVGAGI. Between the trimmed V and J ends, which lost 0 bases and 10 bases, there was a span of 16 bases. CDR3 coding DNA: TGTGCCAGCAGTTACTCGAGTGGTCAGGGTACGTCACCCCTCCACTTT. Encoded protein: CASSYSSGQGTSPLHF.

CDR3 sequence (DNA): TGTGCCAGCAGCGTAGGTGGGGGATGGGGTCGTAGGACAGATACGCAGTATTTT. It yields the protein CASSVGGGWGRRTDTQYF. This chain links TRBV9 with TRBJ2-3; D is tentatively TRBD1 or TRBD2 (5 bases each). V was clipped by 0 bases and J by 3 bases, with 20 bases between them. The CDR3 spans 18 residues. Germline CDR1 and CDR2: SGDLS and YYNGEE.

This clonotype was found a few times. The chain uses TRBV4-3 and TRBJ2-1; 10 nucleotides align to TRBD2. V lost 6 bases to trimming and J lost 6 bases; unmatched junction nucleotides: 2. The CDR3 has 13 residues. The germline V gene encodes CDR1 LGHNA and CDR2 YSLEER. The chain's CDR3 is CASRLAGANEQFF. As DNA, the CDR3 is TGCGCCAGCAGGCTAGCGGGGGCCAATGAGCAGTTCTTC.

This clonotype came up many times. This CDR3 is CASSHGGLKNTEAFF. DNA of the CDR3: TGTGCCAGCAGCCACGGGGGGCTCAAGAACACTGAAGCTTTCTTT. This rearrangement joins TRBV11-1 to TRBJ1-1; possible D gene TRBD1, 6 bases. The CDR3 totals 15 residues. V lost 5 bases, J lost 1 base, and 14 bases lay in between. CDR1 and CDR2 from the germline V gene are SGHAT and FQDESV (reference sequence).

This clonotype was seen at least ten times. The rearrangement links TRBV6-1 to TRBJ2-5, with 7 bases matching TRBD2. The CDR3 extends over 15 amino acids. V trimming: 0 bases; J trimming: 2 bases; junction bases outside the gene matches: 3. Germline V CDR1 and CDR2: MNHNS, SASEGT. The CDR3 protein is CASSEAGAGQETQYF. The CDR3 DNA follows: TGTGCCAGCAGTGAAGCTGGAGCGGGACAAGAGACCCAGTACTTC.

The chain links TRBV6-5 to TRBJ2-5, with D unresolved. CDR3 size: 13 residues. Deletions cut 0 bases from V and 5 bases from J, with 7 bases between. Germline V gives CDR1 MNHEY, CDR2 SVGAGI. The CDR3 here is CASSYSGPETQYF. Here the CDR3 DNA reads TGTGCCAGCAGTTACTCGGGCCCCGAGACCCAGTACTTC.